This entry is about one T cell receptor beta chain. Its target is not known. An end of the junction does not agree with germline; a read error may underlie this. The germline gives CDR1 MNHNS, CDR2 SASEGT. This CDR3 has 13 amino acids. The data stem from a study of T cell responses to AZD1222 COVID-19 vaccine. TCRdb keeps only in-frame clones here, not all; method: immunoSEQ multiplex PCR. The sample includes 65,000 to 85,000 clones, around 85% of them seen just once. Study observations and caveats: Close to half of all spike-specific TCRs reportedly target regions of the variants that are unmutated. Clonal diversity may have been underestimated, and the donors were mostly white British, with more females than males.

The gene calls are TRBV6-1 and TRBJ1-5, with D unclear. Material: peripheral blood, obtained 28 days after the second AZD1222 dose. This clonotype was sampled from an adult who received the AZD1222 COVID-19 vaccine. As DNA, the CDR3 is TGTGCCAGCGGTGACAATAGCAATCAGCCCCAGCATTTT. This codes for CASGDNSNQPQHF.